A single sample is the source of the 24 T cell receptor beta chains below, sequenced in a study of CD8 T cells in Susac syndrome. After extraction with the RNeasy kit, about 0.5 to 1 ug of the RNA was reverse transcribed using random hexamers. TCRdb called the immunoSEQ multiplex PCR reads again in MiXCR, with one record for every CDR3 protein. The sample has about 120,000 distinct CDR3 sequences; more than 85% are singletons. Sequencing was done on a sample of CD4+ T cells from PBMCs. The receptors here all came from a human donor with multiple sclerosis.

The CDR3 protein is CASSLGGSLYEQYF. The CDR3 coding sequence is TGTGCCAGCAGCTTAGGAGGCAGCCTTTACGAGCAGTACTTC. This chain joins TRBV7-2 and TRBJ2-7; D unresolved. Between the trimmed V and J ends, which lost 1 base and 4 bases, there was a span of 11 bases. The CDR3 has 14 amino acids. Per germline, CDR1 SGHTA and CDR2 FQGNSA.

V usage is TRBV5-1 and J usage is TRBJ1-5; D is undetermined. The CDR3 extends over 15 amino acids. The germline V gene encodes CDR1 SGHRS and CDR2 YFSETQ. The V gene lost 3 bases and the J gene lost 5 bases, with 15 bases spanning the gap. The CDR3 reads CASSWKPGGDQPQHF. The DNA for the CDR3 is TGCGCCAGCAGCTGGAAACCGGGAGGAGATCAGCCCCAGCATTTT.

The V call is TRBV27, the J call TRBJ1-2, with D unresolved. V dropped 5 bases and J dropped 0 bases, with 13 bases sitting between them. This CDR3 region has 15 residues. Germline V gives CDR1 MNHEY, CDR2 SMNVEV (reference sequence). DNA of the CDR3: TGTGCCAGCAGTCTTCGCAGGAATCCTAACTATGGCTACACCTTC. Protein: CASSLRRNPNYGYTF.

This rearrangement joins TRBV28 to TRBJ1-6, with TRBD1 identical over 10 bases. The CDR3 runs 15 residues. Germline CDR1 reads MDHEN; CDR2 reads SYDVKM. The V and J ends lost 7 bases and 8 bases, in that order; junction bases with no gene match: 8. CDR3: CASNFPGQGYSPLHF. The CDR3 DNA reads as TGTGCCAGCAACTTCCCGGGACAGGGGTATTCACCCCTCCACTTT.

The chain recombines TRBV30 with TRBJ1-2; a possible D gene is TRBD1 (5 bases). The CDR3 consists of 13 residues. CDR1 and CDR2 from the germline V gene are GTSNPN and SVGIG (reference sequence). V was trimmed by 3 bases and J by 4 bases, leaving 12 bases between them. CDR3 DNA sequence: TGTGCCTGGAGCAAGGGGCTCGGCTATGGCTACACCTTC. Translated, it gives CAWSKGLGYGYTF.

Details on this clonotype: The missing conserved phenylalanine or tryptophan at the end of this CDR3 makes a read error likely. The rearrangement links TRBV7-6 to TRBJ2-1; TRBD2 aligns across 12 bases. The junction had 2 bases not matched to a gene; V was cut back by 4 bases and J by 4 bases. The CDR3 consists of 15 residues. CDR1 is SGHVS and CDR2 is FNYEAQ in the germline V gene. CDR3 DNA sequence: TGTGCCAGCAGCTGGCTAGCGGGGGGGTACAATGAGCAGTTCTTG. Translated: CASSWLAGGYNEQFL.

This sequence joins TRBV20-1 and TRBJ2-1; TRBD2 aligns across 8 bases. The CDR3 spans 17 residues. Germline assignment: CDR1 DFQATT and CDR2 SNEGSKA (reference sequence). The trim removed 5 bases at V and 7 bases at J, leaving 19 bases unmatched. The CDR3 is CSAHAIFSGEEGNEQFF. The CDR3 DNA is TGCAGTGCTCACGCAATCTTTAGCGGGGAAGAAGGGAATGAGCAGTTCTTC.

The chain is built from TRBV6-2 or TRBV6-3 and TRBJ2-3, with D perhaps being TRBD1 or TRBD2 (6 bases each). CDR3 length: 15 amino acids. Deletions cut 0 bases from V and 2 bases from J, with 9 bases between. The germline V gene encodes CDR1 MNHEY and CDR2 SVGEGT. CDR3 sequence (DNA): TGTGCCAGCAGTTACTCAGGGGGGTCCACAGATACGCAGTATTTT. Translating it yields CASSYSGGSTDTQYF.

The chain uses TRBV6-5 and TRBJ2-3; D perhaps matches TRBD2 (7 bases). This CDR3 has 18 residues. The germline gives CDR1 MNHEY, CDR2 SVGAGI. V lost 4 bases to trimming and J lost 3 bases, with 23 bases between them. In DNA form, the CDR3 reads TGTGCCAGCAGTTTACCAACCCTCCCGGGGGGCGCGACAGATACGCAGTATTTT. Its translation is CASSLPTLPGGATDTQYF.

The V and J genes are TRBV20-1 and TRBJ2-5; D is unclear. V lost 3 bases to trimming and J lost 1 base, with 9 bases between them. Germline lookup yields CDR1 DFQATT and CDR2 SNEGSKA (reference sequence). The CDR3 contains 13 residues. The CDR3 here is CSASSVAQETQYF. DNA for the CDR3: TGCAGTGCTAGTTCGGTCGCCCAAGAGACCCAGTACTTC.

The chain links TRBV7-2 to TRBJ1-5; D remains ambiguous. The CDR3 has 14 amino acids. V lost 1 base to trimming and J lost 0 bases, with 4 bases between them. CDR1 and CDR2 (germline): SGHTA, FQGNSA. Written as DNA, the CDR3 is TGTGCCAGCAGCTTAGGTCATAGCAATCAGCCCCAGCATTTT. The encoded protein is CASSLGHSNQPQHF.

The CDR3 is CASSPTIYGTVNTEAFF. CDR3 sequence (DNA): TGTGCCAGCTCACCAACGATATACGGGACGGTGAACACTGAAGCTTTCTTT. V gene TRBV18 combines with J gene TRBJ1-1; possibly TRBD1 for D (5 bases). Germline assignment: CDR1 KGHSH and CDR2 LQKENI. The CDR3 spans 17 residues. The V end lost 2 bases, the J end lost 0 bases, and 16 bases lay between the germline ends. Looking up the rest from reference TRBV18 and TRBJ1-1 gives the full variable domain: NAGVMQNPRHLVRRRGQEARLRCSPMKGHSHVYWYRQLPEEGLKFMVYLQKENIIDESGMPKERFSAEFPKEGPSILRIQQVVRGDSAAYFCASSPTIYGTVNTEAFFGQGTRLTVV.

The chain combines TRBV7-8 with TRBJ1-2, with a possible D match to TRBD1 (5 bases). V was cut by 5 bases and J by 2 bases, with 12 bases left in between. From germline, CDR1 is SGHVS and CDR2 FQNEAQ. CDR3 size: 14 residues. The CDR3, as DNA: TGTGCCAGCAGCACGTCGACAGCAAACTATGGCTACACCTTC. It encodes CASSTSTANYGYTF.

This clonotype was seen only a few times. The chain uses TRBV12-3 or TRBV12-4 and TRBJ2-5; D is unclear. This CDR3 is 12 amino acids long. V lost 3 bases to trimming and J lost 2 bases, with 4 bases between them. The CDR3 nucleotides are TGTGCCAGCAGTTTGCAACAAGAGACCCAGTACTTC. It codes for CASSLQQETQYF.

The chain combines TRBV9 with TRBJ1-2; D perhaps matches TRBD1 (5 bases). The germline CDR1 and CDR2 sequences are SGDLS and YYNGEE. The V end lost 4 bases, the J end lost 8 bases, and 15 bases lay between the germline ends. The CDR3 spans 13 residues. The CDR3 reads CASSLVQGSGYTF. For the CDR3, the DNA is TGTGCCAGCAGCTTAGTTCAGGGATCCGGCTACACCTTC.

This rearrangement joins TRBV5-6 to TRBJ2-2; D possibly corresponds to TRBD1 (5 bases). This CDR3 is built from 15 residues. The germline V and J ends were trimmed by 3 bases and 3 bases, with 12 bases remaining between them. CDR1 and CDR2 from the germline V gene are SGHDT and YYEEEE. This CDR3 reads CASSSLDSDTGELFF. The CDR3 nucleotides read TGTGCCAGCAGCTCCCTTGACAGCGACACCGGGGAGCTGTTTTTT. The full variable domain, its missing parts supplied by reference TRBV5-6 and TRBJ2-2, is DAGVTQSPTHLIKTRGQQVTLRCSPKSGHDTVSWYQQALGQGPQFIFQYYEEEERQRGNFPDRFSGHQFPNYSSELNVNALLLGDSALYLCASSSLDSDTGELFFGEGSRLTVL.

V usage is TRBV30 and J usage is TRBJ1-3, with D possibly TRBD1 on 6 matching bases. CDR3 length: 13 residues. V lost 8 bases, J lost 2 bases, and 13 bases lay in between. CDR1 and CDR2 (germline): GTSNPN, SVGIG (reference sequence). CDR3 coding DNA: TGTGCCGCCTCACAGGGAACTGGAAACACCATATATTTT. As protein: CAASQGTGNTIYF.

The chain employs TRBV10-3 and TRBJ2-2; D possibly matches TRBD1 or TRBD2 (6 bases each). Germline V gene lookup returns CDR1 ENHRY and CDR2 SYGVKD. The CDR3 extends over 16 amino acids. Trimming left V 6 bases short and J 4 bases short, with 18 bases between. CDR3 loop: CAISLNGGETTGELFF. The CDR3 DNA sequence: TGTGCCATCAGCCTGAACGGGGGCGAGACCACCGGGGAGCTGTTTTTT.

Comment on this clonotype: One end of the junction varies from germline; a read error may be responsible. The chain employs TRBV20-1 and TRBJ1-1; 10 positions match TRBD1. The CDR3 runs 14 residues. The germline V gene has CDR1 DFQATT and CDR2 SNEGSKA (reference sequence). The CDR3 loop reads CSAKWDRGNTEVFF. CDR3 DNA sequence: TGCAGTGCCAAATGGGACAGGGGAAACACTGAAGTTTTCTTT.

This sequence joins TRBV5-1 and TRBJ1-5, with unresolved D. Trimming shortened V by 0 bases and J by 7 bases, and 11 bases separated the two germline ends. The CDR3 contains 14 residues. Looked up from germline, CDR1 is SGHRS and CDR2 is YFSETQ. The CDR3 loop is CASSLAAEGQPQHF. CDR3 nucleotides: TGCGCCAGCAGCTTGGCCGCAGAGGGACAGCCCCAGCATTTT.

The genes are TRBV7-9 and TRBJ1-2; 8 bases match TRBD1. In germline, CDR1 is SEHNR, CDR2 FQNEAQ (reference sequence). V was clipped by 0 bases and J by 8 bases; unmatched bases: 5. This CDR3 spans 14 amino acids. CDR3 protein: CASSLAPTGAGYTF. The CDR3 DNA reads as TGTGCCAGCAGCTTAGCGCCGACAGGGGCCGGCTACACCTTC.

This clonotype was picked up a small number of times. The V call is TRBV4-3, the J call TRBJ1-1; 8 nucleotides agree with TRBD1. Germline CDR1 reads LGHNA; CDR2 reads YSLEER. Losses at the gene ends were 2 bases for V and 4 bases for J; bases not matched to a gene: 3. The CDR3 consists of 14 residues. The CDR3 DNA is TGCGCCAGCAGCCAACGACAGGGGTTCACTGAAGCTTTCTTT. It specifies CASSQRQGFTEAFF.

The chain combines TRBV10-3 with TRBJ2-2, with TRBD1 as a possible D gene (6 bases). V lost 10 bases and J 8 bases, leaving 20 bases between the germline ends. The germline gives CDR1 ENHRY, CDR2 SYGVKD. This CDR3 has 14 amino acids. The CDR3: CATRDNSAEGELFF. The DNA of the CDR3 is TGTGCCACACGGGACAATTCTGCAGAAGGGGAGCTGTTTTTT.

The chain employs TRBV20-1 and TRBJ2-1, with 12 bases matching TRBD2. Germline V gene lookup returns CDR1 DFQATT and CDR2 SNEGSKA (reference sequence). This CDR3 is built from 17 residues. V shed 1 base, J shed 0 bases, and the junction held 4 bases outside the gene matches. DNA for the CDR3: TGCAGTGCTAGAGCGCTAGCGGGGGGGAGCTCCTACAATGAGCAGTTCTTC. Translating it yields CSARALAGGSSYNEQFF.